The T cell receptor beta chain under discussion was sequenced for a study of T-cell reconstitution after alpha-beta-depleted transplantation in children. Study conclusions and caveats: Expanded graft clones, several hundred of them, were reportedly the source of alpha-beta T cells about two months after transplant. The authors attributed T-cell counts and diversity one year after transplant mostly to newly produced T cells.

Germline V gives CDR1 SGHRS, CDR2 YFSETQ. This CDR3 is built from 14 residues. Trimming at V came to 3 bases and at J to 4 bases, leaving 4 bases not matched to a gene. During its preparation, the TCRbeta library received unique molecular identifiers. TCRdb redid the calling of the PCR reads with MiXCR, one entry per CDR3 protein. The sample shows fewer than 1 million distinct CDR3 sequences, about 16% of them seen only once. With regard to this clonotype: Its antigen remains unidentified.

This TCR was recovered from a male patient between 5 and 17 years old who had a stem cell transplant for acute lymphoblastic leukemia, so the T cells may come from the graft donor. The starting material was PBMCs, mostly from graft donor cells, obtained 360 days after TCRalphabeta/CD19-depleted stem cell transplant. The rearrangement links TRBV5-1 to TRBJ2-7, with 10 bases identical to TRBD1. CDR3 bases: TGCGCCAGCAGCTCCGGACAGGGGGGATACGAGCAGTACTTC. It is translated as CASSSGQGGYEQYF.